Listed below are T cell receptor beta chains from one sample, sequenced in a study of T-cell memory formation after mild COVID-19. MiXCR, run by TCRdb on the 5' RACE reads, gives a single entry per CDR3 protein. The repertoire holds roughly 180,000 distinct CDR3 sequences, with about 18% as singletons. Sequenced sample: PBMCs or a T cell subset sorted from them (not recorded which). The receptors shown here come from a man younger than 30 who had mild COVID-19 (a few samples of this study predate the infection). Cell type and time point are not known. CDR3s include the opening cysteine and the closing phenylalanine or tryptophan. Each record gives: clone size, D gene, V gene, J gene, CDR3 protein, CDR3 DNA. D genes are given only for firm matches. Clone size is stated in some rows and not others, as once, few, many or a class when expanded.

abundance: .
d_gene: .
v_gene: TRBV9
j_gene: TRBJ2-3
CDR3aa: CASSPRQGLTDTQYF
CDR3nt: TGTGCCAGCAGCCCACGACAGGGACTCACAGATACGCAGTATTTT

abundance: .
d_gene: .
v_gene: TRBV27
j_gene: TRBJ2-3
CDR3aa: CASAAGTAASDTQYF
CDR3nt: TGTGCCAGCGCTGCCGGGACGGCGGCATCAGATACGCAGTATTTT

abundance: few
d_gene: .
v_gene: TRBV24-1
j_gene: TRBJ2-6
CDR3aa: CATSDNSGSGANVLTF
CDR3nt: TGTGCCACCAGTGATAACTCCGGCTCTGGGGCCAACGTCCTGACTTTC

abundance: .
d_gene: TRBD1
v_gene: TRBV7-9
j_gene: TRBJ2-1
CDR3aa: CASSLGDRDANEQFF
CDR3nt: TGTGCCAGCAGCTTAGGGGACAGGGACGCGAATGAGCAGTTCTTC

abundance: few
d_gene: .
v_gene: TRBV12-3/TRBV12-4
j_gene: TRBJ1-3
CDR3aa: CASSFHPGAGIRNTIYF
CDR3nt: TGTGCCAGCAGTTTTCATCCAGGGGCAGGGATCAGAAACACCATATATTTT

abundance: .
d_gene: TRBD1
v_gene: TRBV7-2
j_gene: TRBJ1-3
CDR3aa: CASSPSTGTGNTIYF
CDR3nt: TGTGCCAGCAGCCCTTCGACAGGGACAGGAAACACCATATATTTT

abundance: few
d_gene: .
v_gene: TRBV10-2
j_gene: TRBJ2-2
CDR3aa: CASSETASGELFF
CDR3nt: TGCGCCAGCAGTGAGACGGCGTCCGGGGAGCTGTTTTTT

abundance: few
d_gene: TRBD2
v_gene: TRBV7-9
j_gene: TRBJ2-1
CDR3aa: CASSLWLAGFYNEQFF
CDR3nt: TGTGCCAGCAGCTTATGGCTAGCGGGGTTCTACAATGAGCAGTTCTTC

abundance: few
d_gene: TRBD1
v_gene: TRBV12-3/TRBV12-4
j_gene: TRBJ2-2
CDR3aa: CASRRDSPNTGELFF
CDR3nt: TGTGCCAGCAGACGGGACAGTCCGAACACCGGGGAGCTGTTTTTT

abundance: many
d_gene: .
v_gene: TRBV24-1
j_gene: TRBJ1-5
CDR3aa: CATSDFGVNDQPQHF
CDR3nt: TGTGCCACCAGTGATTTCGGGGTGAACGATCAGCCCCAGCATTTT

abundance: few
d_gene: .
v_gene: TRBV10-2
j_gene: TRBJ2-5
CDR3aa: CASRRSPQETQYF
CDR3nt: TGCGCCAGCAGGCGGTCACCGCAAGAGACCCAGTACTTC

abundance: few
d_gene: TRBD1
v_gene: TRBV11-2
j_gene: TRBJ1-4
CDR3aa: CASSLRQGGTNEKLFF
CDR3nt: TGTGCCAGCAGCCTTCGACAGGGTGGCACTAATGAAAAACTGTTTTTT

abundance: .
d_gene: .
v_gene: TRBV12-3/TRBV12-4
j_gene: TRBJ1-5
CDR3aa: CASSLSPMPQHF
CDR3nt: TGTGCCAGCAGTTTATCCCCTATGCCCCAGCATTTT

abundance: .
d_gene: .
v_gene: TRBV5-1
j_gene: TRBJ1-4
CDR3aa: CASSWEARSNEKLFF
CDR3nt: TGCGCCAGCAGCTGGGAAGCTCGTTCCAATGAAAAACTGTTTTTT

abundance: .
d_gene: .
v_gene: TRBV6-5
j_gene: TRBJ1-2
CDR3aa: CASSRVSDYGYTF
CDR3nt: TGTGCCAGCAGTAGGGTTTCGGACTATGGCTACACCTTC

abundance: .
d_gene: .
v_gene: TRBV5-1
j_gene: TRBJ1-2
CDR3aa: CASSLDRDGYTF
CDR3nt: TGCGCCAGCAGCTTGGATCGGGATGGCTACACCTTC

abundance: .
d_gene: .
v_gene: TRBV29-1
j_gene: TRBJ2-6
CDR3aa: CSVGQNSGANVLTF
CDR3nt: TGCAGCGTTGGACAGAACTCTGGGGCCAACGTCCTGACTTTC

abundance: .
d_gene: .
v_gene: TRBV29-1
j_gene: TRBJ2-7
CDR3aa: CSVAGVMAGYEQYF
CDR3nt: TGCAGCGTTGCGGGGGTTATGGCGGGGTACGAGCAGTACTTC

abundance: .
d_gene: .
v_gene: TRBV7-9
j_gene: TRBJ1-2
CDR3aa: CASSLYSGYTF
CDR3nt: TGTGCCAGCAGCTTATACAGTGGCTACACCTTC

abundance: many
d_gene: TRBD1
v_gene: TRBV3-1
j_gene: TRBJ2-2
CDR3aa: CASFPGGASTGELFF
CDR3nt: TGTGCCAGCTTCCCAGGGGGCGCGAGCACCGGGGAGCTGTTTTTT

abundance: .
d_gene: TRBD2
v_gene: TRBV7-2
j_gene: TRBJ2-7
CDR3aa: CASSLPSGAEQYF
CDR3nt: TGTGCCAGCAGCTTACCCAGCGGGGCCGAGCAGTACTTC

abundance: .
d_gene: TRBD2
v_gene: TRBV29-1
j_gene: TRBJ2-5
CDR3aa: CSVLLAGPGTQYF
CDR3nt: TGCAGCGTGCTGCTAGCGGGACCAGGGACCCAGTACTTC

abundance: few
d_gene: .
v_gene: TRBV30
j_gene: TRBJ1-4
CDR3aa: CAWSLTEKLFF
CDR3nt: TGTGCCTGGAGTCTAACGGAAAAACTGTTTTTT

abundance: .
d_gene: .
v_gene: TRBV5-1
j_gene: TRBJ2-3
CDR3aa: CASGRDTTDTQYF
CDR3nt: TGCGCCAGCGGGAGGGACACCACAGATACGCAGTATTTT

abundance: few
d_gene: .
v_gene: TRBV6-1
j_gene: TRBJ1-1
CDR3aa: CASSEYFRQAFF
CDR3nt: TGTGCCAGCAGTGAATACTTCCGACAAGCTTTCTTT

abundance: .
d_gene: TRBD1
v_gene: TRBV7-2
j_gene: TRBJ2-2
CDR3aa: CASSLARDRSTGELFF
CDR3nt: TGTGCCAGCAGCCTCGCTCGGGACAGATCCACCGGGGAGCTGTTTTTT

abundance: few
d_gene: .
v_gene: TRBV7-2
j_gene: TRBJ1-1
CDR3aa: CASSLDLWSTRRVNTEAFF
CDR3nt: TGTGCCAGCAGCTTAGATTTATGGTCCACTCGGCGGGTGAACACTGAAGCTTTCTTT

abundance: .
d_gene: .
v_gene: TRBV5-1
j_gene: TRBJ1-4
CDR3aa: CASRQDSYNEKLFF
CDR3nt: TGCGCCAGCAGGCAGGACAGCTATAATGAAAAACTGTTTTTT

abundance: .
d_gene: TRBD1
v_gene: TRBV7-9
j_gene: TRBJ2-3
CDR3aa: CASSDRDRGWVADTQYF
CDR3nt: TGTGCCAGCAGCGACCGGGACAGGGGGTGGGTTGCAGATACGCAGTATTTT

abundance: few
d_gene: .
v_gene: TRBV4-2
j_gene: TRBJ1-1
CDR3aa: CASSQDRGGGTEAFF
CDR3nt: TGTGCCAGCAGCCAAGATAGGGGAGGGGGCACTGAAGCTTTCTTT

abundance: few
d_gene: .
v_gene: TRBV20-1
j_gene: TRBJ2-2
CDR3aa: CSARDGGRANTGELFF
CDR3nt: TGCAGTGCTAGAGATGGAGGGCGTGCGAACACCGGGGAGCTGTTTTTT

abundance: few
d_gene: TRBD2
v_gene: TRBV3-1
j_gene: TRBJ2-1
CDR3aa: CASSQELRGWNEQFF
CDR3nt: TGTGCCAGCAGCCAGGAGTTGCGGGGGTGGAATGAGCAGTTCTTC

abundance: few
d_gene: .
v_gene: TRBV7-9
j_gene: TRBJ2-5
CDR3aa: CASSSPGGETQYF
CDR3nt: TGTGCCAGCAGCTCGCCGGGCGGGGAGACCCAGTACTTC

abundance: few
d_gene: .
v_gene: TRBV7-8
j_gene: TRBJ2-5
CDR3aa: CASSTGRGWETQYF
CDR3nt: TGTGCCAGCAGTACCGGACGAGGGTGGGAGACCCAGTACTTC

abundance: few
d_gene: .
v_gene: TRBV25-1
j_gene: TRBJ1-1
CDR3aa: CASTQGPAGNTEAFF
CDR3nt: TGTGCCAGCACTCAAGGGCCAGCAGGGAACACTGAAGCTTTCTTT

abundance: .
d_gene: .
v_gene: TRBV7-3
j_gene: TRBJ1-1
CDR3aa: CASSYTTDTEAFF
CDR3nt: TGTGCCAGCAGCTACACGACGGACACTGAAGCTTTCTTT

abundance: .
d_gene: TRBD2
v_gene: TRBV7-3
j_gene: TRBJ2-1
CDR3aa: CASSLGTSGGIEQFF
CDR3nt: TGTGCCAGCAGCCTAGGGACTAGCGGGGGGATTGAGCAGTTCTTC

abundance: .
d_gene: .
v_gene: TRBV7-2
j_gene: TRBJ1-5
CDR3aa: CASSPGLYSNQPQHF
CDR3nt: TGTGCCAGCAGCCCCGGGCTCTATAGCAATCAGCCCCAGCATTTT

abundance: .
d_gene: .
v_gene: TRBV5-1
j_gene: TRBJ2-5
CDR3aa: CASSLRMEETQYF
CDR3nt: TGCGCCAGCAGCTTGCGTATGGAAGAGACCCAGTACTTC

abundance: few
d_gene: .
v_gene: TRBV12-3/TRBV12-4
j_gene: TRBJ1-3
CDR3aa: CASSSTDSMGIGNTIYF
CDR3nt: TGTGCCAGCAGTTCAACCGACAGTATGGGGATCGGAAACACCATATATTTT

abundance: .
d_gene: .
v_gene: TRBV6-2/TRBV6-3
j_gene: TRBJ2-2
CDR3aa: CARNQGGAGELFF
CDR3nt: TGTGCCAGAAACCAAGGGGGGGCCGGGGAGCTGTTTTTT

abundance: few
d_gene: .
v_gene: TRBV6-1
j_gene: TRBJ1-2
CDR3aa: CASSGLINYGYTF
CDR3nt: TGTGCCAGCAGTGGACTGATTAACTATGGCTACACCTTC